This paragraph covers one T cell receptor beta chain sequence. What it binds is not known. This entry is derived from a study of OX40 agonist ivuxolimab in advanced cancers. The length of the CDR3 is 16 residues. Germline V gene data show CDR1 as SNHLY and CDR2 as FYNNEI. Germline trimming cut 6 bases from V and 4 bases from J; bases unmatched to any gene: 8. Findings and caveats of the study: There was clonal expansion of CD4+ and CD8+ blood T cells by week 6 at 0.1 to 3.0 mg/kg. Partial responders at 0.1-3.0 mg/kg had among the lowest clonal expansion. Relative to CD4+ cells, CD8+ T cells on average had more expanded clones.

Assay: immunoSEQ multiplex PCR; the TCRdb copy retains only in-frame clones and omits some. The sample includes tens of thousands of clones, 86% of them seen just once. The sequences come from CD4+ or CD8+ T cells sorted from blood, collected in a trial of the OX40 agonist ivuxolimab. This receptor was obtained from an adult with an advanced solid tumor such as melanoma, head and neck, liver or kidney cancer. V and J are TRBV2 and TRBJ2-3, with 12 bases fitting TRBD2. Here the CDR3 DNA reads TGTGCCAGCAGGGGCATAAGGACTAGCGGGGCAGATACGCAGTATTTT. Its protein product is CASRGIRTSGADTQYF.